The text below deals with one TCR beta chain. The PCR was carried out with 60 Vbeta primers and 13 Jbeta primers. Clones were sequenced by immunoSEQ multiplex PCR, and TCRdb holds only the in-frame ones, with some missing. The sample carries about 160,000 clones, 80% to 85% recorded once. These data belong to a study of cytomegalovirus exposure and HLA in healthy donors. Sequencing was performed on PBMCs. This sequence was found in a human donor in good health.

This CDR3 reads CASSPRRTGNTGELFF. CDR3 bases: TGTGCCAGCAGCCCACGCCGGACAGGGAACACCGGGGAGCTGTTTTTT. The rearrangement links TRBV5-6 to TRBJ2-2, with 7 bases lining up with TRBD1. Germline V gene data show CDR1 as SGHDT and CDR2 as YYEEEE. V lost 4 bases and J lost 1; bases outside the gene matches: 7. The CDR3 extends over 16 amino acids.